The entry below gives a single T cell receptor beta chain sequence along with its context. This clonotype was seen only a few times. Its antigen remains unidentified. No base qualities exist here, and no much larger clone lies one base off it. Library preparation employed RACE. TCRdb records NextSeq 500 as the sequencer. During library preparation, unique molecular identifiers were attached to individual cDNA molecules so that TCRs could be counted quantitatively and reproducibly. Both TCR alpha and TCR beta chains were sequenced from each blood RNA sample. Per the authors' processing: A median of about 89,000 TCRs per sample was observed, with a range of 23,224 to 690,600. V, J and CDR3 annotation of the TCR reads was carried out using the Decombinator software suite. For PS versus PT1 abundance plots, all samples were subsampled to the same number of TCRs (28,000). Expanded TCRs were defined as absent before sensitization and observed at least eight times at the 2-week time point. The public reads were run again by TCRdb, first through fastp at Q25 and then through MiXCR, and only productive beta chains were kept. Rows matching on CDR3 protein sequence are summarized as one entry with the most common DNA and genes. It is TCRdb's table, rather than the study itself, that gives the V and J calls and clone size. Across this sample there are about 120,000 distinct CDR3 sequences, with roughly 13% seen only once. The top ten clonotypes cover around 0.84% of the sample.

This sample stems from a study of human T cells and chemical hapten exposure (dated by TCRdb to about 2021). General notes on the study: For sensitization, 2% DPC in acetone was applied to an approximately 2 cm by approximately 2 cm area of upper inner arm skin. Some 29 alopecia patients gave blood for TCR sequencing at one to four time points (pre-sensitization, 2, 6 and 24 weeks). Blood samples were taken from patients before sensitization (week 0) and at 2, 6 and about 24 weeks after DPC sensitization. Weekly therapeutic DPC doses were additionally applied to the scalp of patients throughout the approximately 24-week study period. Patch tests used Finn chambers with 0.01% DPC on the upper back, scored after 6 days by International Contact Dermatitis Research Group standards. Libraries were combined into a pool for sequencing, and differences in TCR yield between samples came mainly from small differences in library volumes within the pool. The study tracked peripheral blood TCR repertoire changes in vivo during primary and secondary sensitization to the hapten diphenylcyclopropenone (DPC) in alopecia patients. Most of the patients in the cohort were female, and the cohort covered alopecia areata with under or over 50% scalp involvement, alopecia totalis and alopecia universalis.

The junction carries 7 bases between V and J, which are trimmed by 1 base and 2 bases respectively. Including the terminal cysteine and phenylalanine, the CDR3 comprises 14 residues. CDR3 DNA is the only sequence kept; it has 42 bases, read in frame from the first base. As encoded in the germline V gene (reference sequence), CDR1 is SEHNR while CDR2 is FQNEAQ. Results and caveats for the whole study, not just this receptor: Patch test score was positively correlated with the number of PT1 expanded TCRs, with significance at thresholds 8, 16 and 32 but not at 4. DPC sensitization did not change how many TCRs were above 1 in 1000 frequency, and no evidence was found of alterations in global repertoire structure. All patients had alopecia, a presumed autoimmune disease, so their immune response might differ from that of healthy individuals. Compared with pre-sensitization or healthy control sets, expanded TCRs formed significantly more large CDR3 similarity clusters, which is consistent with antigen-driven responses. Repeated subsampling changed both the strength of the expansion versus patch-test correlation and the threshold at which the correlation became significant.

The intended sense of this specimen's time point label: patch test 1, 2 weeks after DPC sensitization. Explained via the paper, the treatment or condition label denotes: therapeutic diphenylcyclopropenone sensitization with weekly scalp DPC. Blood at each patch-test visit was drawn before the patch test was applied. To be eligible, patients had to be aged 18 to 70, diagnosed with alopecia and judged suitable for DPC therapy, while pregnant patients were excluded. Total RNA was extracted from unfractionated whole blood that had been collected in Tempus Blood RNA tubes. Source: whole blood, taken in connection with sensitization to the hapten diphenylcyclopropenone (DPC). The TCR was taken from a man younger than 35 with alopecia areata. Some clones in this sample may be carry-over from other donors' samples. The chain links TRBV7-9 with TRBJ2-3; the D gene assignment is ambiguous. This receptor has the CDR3 CASSLVGLTDTQYF. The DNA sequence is TGTGCCAGCAGCTTAGTCGGCCTCACAGATACGCAGTATTTT.